This is a list of T cell receptor beta chains from one sample in a study of blood T cells in healthy people across ages. TCRdb redid the calling of the 5' RACE reads with MiXCR, one entry per CDR3 protein. The table has roughly 680,000 distinct CDR3 sequences, around 49% seen once. Sequencing was carried out using blood. These receptors all come from a woman aged 55-70 years in good health. Both conserved end residues are part of each CDR3. The order of the fields is J gene, clone size, V gene, D gene, CDR3 DNA, CDR3 protein. The D gene is left open where the match is weak. Clone size is shown for a subset of rows, as once, few, many or a class of expanded clone.

j_gene: TRBJ2-3
abundance: few
v_gene: TRBV10-3
d_gene: TRBD2
CDR3nt: TGTGCCATCAGTGATTTGCGGGAGGGTACAGATACGCAGTATTTT
CDR3aa: CAISDLREGTDTQYF

j_gene: TRBJ1-2
abundance: .
v_gene: TRBV12-3/TRBV12-4
d_gene: TRBD1
CDR3nt: TGTGCCAGCACCTCCCCCCAGGGGGCAAGGGGCTACACCTTC
CDR3aa: CASTSPQGARGYTF

j_gene: TRBJ2-7
abundance: few
v_gene: TRBV20-1
d_gene: TRBD2
CDR3nt: TGCAGTGCTAGAGATCTTGGGCGGGAGGCCTTATTTTTCTCCTACGAGCAGTACTTC
CDR3aa: CSARDLGREALFFSYEQYF

j_gene: TRBJ2-3
abundance: .
v_gene: TRBV6-2/TRBV6-3
d_gene: TRBD1
CDR3nt: TGTACCAGCAGGGACAGCTACACAGATACGCAGTATTTT
CDR3aa: CTSRDSYTDTQYF

j_gene: TRBJ1-2
abundance: .
v_gene: TRBV7-9
d_gene: .
CDR3nt: TGTGCCAGCAGCTTATCCCGGACAGTGGTAGACGATGGCTACACCTTC
CDR3aa: CASSLSRTVVDDGYTF

j_gene: TRBJ1-2
abundance: many
v_gene: TRBV25-1
d_gene: .
CDR3nt: TGTGCCAGCAGTGGCGGGGGCTCTTCTTATGGCTACACCTTC
CDR3aa: CASSGGGSSYGYTF

j_gene: TRBJ1-2
abundance: .
v_gene: TRBV7-3
d_gene: .
CDR3nt: TGTGCCAGCAGCGTAAACGGGGGGCTTGGCTACACCTTC
CDR3aa: CASSVNGGLGYTF

j_gene: TRBJ2-1
abundance: few
v_gene: TRBV7-8
d_gene: .
CDR3nt: TGTGCCAGCACCGAGTTCAATGAGCAGTTCTTC
CDR3aa: CASTEFNEQFF

j_gene: TRBJ2-1
abundance: once
v_gene: TRBV10-3
d_gene: TRBD2
CDR3nt: TGTGCCATCAGAAGACTAGCGGAGAATGAGCAGTTCTTC
CDR3aa: CAIRRLAENEQFF

j_gene: TRBJ2-7
abundance: .
v_gene: TRBV14
d_gene: TRBD2
CDR3nt: TGTGCCAGCAGCCAAGGTCTAGCGGGATTTAGATCAACCATCTACGAGCAGTACTTC
CDR3aa: CASSQGLAGFRSTIYEQYF

j_gene: TRBJ2-2
abundance: .
v_gene: TRBV7-2
d_gene: .
CDR3nt: TGTGCCAGCAGCTTAGGCCGGGGCGGGGAGCTGTTTTTT
CDR3aa: CASSLGRGGELFF

j_gene: TRBJ1-2
abundance: .
v_gene: TRBV6-2/TRBV6-3
d_gene: .
CDR3nt: TGTGCCAGCAGTTCCCCCCGACATTATGGCTACACCTTC
CDR3aa: CASSSPRHYGYTF